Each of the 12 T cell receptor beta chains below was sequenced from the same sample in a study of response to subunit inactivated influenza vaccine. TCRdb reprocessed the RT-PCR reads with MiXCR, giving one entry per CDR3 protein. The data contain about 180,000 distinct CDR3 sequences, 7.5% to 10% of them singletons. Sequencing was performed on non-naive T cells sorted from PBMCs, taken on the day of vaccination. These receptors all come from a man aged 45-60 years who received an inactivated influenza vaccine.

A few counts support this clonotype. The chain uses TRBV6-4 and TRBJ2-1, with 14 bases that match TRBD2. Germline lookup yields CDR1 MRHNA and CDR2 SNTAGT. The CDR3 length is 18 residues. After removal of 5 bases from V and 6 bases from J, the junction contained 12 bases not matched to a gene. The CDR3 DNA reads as TGTGCCAGCAGTCCGGGACTAGCGGGAGAGGTCGGGGTCAATGAGCAGTTCTTC. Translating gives CASSPGLAGEVGVNEQFF.

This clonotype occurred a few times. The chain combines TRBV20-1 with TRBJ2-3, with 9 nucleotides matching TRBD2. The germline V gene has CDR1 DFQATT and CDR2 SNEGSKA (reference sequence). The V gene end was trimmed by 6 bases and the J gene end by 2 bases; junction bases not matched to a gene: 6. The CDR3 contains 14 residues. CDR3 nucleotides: TGCAGTGCCGAGCGGGAGGAAATCACAGATACGCAGTATTTT. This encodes CSAEREEITDTQYF.

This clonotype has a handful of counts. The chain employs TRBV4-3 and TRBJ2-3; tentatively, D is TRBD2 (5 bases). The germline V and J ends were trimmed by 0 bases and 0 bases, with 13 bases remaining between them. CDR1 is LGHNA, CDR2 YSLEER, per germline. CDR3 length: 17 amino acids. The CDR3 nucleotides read TGCGCCAGCAGCCAAGAGGTCCAGCGGACTAGCACAGATACGCAGTATTTT. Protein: CASSQEVQRTSTDTQYF.

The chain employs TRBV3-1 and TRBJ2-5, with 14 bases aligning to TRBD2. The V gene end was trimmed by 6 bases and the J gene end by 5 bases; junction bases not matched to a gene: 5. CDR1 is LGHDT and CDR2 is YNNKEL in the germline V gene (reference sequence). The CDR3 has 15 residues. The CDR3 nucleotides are TGTGCCAGCAGACCCGGGACTAGCGGGAGCGAGACCCAGTACTTC. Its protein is CASRPGTSGSETQYF.

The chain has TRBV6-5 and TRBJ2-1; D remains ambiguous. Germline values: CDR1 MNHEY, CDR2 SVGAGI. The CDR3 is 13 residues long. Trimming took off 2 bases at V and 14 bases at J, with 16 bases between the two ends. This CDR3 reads CASSYITAEREFF. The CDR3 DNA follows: TGTGCCAGCAGTTACATTACGGCCGAACGGGAGTTCTTC.

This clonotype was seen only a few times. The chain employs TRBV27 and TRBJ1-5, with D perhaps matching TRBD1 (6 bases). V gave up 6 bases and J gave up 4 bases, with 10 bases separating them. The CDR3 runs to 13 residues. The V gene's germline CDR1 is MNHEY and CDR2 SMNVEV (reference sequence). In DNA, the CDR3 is TGTGCCAGCAGGATGGACAGAAATCAGCCCCAGCATTTT. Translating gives CASRMDRNQPQHF.

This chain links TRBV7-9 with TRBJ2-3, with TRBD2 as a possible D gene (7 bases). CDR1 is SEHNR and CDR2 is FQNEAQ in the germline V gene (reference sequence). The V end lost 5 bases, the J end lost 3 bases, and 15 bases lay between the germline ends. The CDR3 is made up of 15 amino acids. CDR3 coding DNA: TGTGCCAGCAGCCGCGGGGGCGCGGGGACAGATACGCAGTATTTT. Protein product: CASSRGGAGTDTQYF.

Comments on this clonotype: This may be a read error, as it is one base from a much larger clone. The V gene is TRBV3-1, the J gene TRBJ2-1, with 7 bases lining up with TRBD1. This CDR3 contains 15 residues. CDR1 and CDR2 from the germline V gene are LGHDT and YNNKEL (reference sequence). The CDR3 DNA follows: TGTGCCAGCAGACAAGAGCCGGGACAGTACAATGAGCAGTTCTTC. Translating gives CASRQEPGQYNEQFF.

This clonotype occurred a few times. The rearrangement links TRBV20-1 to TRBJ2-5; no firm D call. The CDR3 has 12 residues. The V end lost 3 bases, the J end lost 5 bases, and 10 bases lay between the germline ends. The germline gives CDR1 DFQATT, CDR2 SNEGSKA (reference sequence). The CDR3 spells CSASPGWETQYF. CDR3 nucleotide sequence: TGCAGTGCTAGCCCCGGATGGGAGACCCAGTACTTC.

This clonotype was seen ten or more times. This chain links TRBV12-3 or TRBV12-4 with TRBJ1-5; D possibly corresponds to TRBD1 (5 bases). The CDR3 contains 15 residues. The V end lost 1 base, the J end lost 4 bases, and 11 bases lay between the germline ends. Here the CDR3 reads CASSLVGTKNQPQHF. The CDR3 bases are TGTGCCAGCAGTTTAGTAGGGACCAAAAATCAGCCCCAGCATTTT.

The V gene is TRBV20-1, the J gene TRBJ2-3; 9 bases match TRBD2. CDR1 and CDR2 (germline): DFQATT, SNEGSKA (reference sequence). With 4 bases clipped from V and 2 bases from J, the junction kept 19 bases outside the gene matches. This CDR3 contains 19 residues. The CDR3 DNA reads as TGCAGTGCTACCTACTTGCGCCCGGGACTAGCCACTTTCACAGATACGCAGTATTTT. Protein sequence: CSATYLRPGLATFTDTQYF.

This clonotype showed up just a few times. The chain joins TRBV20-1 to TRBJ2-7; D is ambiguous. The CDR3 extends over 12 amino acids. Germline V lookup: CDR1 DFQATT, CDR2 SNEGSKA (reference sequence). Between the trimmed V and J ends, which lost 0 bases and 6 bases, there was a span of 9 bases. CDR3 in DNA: TGCAGTGCTAGAGATAGGGCTGGCGAGCAGTACTTC. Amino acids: CSARDRAGEQYF.